Listed here is a single TCR beta chain. Its target is not known. Other DNA sequences from this sample encode an identical CDR3 as well. This specimen comes from a study of cytomegalovirus exposure and HLA in healthy donors. Study as a whole: Early released data had 65 million to 100 million unique TCRs, all coming from HLA-typed donors.

The V gene's germline CDR1 is LGHNA and CDR2 YSLEER. The V segment lost 1 base and the J segment 5 bases; nucleotides outside the gene matches: 4. The CDR3 contains 15 residues. Vbeta (60) and Jbeta (13) primers were used in the PCR. The method was immunoSEQ multiplex PCR; TCRdb's version includes in-frame clones alone and lacks a portion of them. Of 150,000 to 200,000 clones in the sample, roughly 77% were seen once. General study results and limits: Most TCR sequences were uncommon, yet certain public TCRs appeared in many donors.

The chain recombines TRBV4-3 with TRBJ2-7, with TRBD1 identical over 11 bases. This TCR was recovered from a woman between 35 and 50 years old in good health and CMV-seropositive. Sequenced sample: PBMCs. The CDR3 DNA sequence: TGCGCCAGCAGCCAAGCCGGGACAGGGGGGGACGAGCAGTACTTC. Translated, it gives CASSQAGTGGDEQYF.